The T cell receptor beta chain described here comes from a study of vaccination effects on CD4 cells after COVID-19. Produced via immunoSEQ multiplex PCR; TCRdb's table is partial and in-frame only. Of about 72,000 clones in the sample, over 70% were seen once. The V segment lost 6 bases and the J segment 5 bases; nucleotides outside the gene matches: 3. In germline, CDR1 is MNHEY, CDR2 SVGAGI. The CDR3 runs 12 residues. Viral peptide pool expansion of antigen-specific CD4+ T cells preceded sequencing in the ViraFEST assay. Researchers isolated CD4+ T cells once approximately ten days of culture had elapsed. The vaccine given was either BNT162b2 or mRNA-1273, in two doses. Testing of the vaccine recipients showed negative nucleocapsid antibodies and no prior SARS-CoV-2 infection. Cultures used fewer than 2.5 million PBMC per well, approximately 10 IU/ml IL-2 and 9.5 to 10 ug/ml peptides. Days 3 and 7 were when half the medium was replaced with IL-2 medium.

Details on this clone: Its cognate antigen is unknown.

Regarding the study as a whole: Both infection-induced and vaccine-induced clones contracted markedly at late post-vaccination timepoints.

Sequences were derived from CD4+ T cells from PBMCs cultured with HCoV-229E spike peptides, sampled after COVID-19 vaccination. The TCR sequence derives from a human donor who received a COVID-19 vaccine. This sequence joins TRBV6-5 and TRBJ1-1; 7 bases align to TRBD1. The CDR3 nucleotides read TGTGCCAGCAGGCACAGGGGAACTGAAGCTTTCTTT. Translated, it gives CASRHRGTEAFF.